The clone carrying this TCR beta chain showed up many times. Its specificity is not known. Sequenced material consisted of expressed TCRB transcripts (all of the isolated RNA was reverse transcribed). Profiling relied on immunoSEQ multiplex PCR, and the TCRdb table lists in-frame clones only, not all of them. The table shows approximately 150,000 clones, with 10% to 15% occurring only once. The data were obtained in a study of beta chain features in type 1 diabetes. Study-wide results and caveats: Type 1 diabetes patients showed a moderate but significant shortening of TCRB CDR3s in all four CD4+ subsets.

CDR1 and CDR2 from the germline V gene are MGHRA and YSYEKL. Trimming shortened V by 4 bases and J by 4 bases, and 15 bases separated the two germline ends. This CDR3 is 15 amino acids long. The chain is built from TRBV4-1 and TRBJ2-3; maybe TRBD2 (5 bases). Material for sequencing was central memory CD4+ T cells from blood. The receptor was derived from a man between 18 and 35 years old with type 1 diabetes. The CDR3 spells CASSLVPNGADTQYF. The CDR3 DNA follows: TGCGCCAGCAGCCTAGTGCCCAACGGGGCAGATACGCAGTATTTT.